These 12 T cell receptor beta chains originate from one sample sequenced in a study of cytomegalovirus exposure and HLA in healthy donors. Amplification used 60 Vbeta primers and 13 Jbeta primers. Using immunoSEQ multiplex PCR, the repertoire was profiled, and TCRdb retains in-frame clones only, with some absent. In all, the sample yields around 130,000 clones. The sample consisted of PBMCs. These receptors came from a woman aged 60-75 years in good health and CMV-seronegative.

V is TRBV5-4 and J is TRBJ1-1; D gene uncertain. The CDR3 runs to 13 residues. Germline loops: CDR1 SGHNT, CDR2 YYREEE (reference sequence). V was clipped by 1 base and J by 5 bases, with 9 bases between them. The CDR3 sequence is CASSLMGGTEAFF. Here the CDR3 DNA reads TGTGCCAGCAGCTTGATGGGAGGGACTGAAGCTTTCTTT.

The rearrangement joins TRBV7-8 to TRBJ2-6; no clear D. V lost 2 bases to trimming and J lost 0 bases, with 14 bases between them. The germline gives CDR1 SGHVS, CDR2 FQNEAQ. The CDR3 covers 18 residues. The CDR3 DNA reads TGTGCCAGCAGCTTATCGGGTGTGGAAGTCTCTGGGGCCAACGTCCTGACTTTC. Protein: CASSLSGVEVSGANVLTF.

CDR3 amino acids: CASSLSTGLGGYTF. The CDR3 coding sequence is TGTGCCAGCAGTTTATCGACAGGGCTGGGTGGCTACACCTTC. The chain carries TRBV28 and TRBJ1-2, with 7 bases fitting TRBD1. This CDR3 spans 14 amino acids. Germline assignment: CDR1 MDHEN and CDR2 SYDVKM. J was trimmed by 7 bases and V by 1 base; bases with no gene match: 6.

The CDR3 loop reads CASSNLMGAGNTIYF. The DNA of the CDR3 is TGTGCCAGCAGCAATTTGATGGGGGCAGGAAACACCATATATTTT. The chain is built from TRBV7-6 and TRBJ1-3, with D possibly being TRBD1 (6 bases). CDR3 size: 15 residues. Trimming cost V 5 bases and J 4 bases, with 15 bases left between them. Germline V CDR1 and CDR2: SGHVS, FNYEAQ.

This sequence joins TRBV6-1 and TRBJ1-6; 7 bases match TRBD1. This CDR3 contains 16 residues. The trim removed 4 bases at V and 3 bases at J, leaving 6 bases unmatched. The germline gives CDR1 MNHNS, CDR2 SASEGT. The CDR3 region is CASSAGQAFYNSPLHF. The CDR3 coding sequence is TGTGCCAGCAGTGCTGGACAGGCCTTCTATAATTCACCCCTCCACTTT.

CDR3 loop: CASRRTPSYNEQFF. The DNA of the CDR3 is TGTGCCAGCAGAAGAACACCTTCCTACAATGAGCAGTTCTTC. The chain is built from TRBV6-5 and TRBJ2-1; D uncertain. V lost 6 bases and J lost 1, with 10 bases in between. This CDR3 is built from 14 residues. CDR1 MNHEY and CDR2 SVGAGI come from the germline V gene.

The CDR3 nucleotides are TGTGCCAGCAGCCTCCTCACAGGGGGCAGGTCACCCCTCCACTTT. Protein sequence: CASSLLTGGRSPLHF. J is TRBJ1-6 and V is TRBV6-1, with 9 positions matching TRBD1. Germline V gene lookup returns CDR1 MNHNS and CDR2 SASEGT. The CDR3 length is 15 residues. After removal of 6 bases from V and 10 bases from J, the junction contained 10 bases not matched to a gene.

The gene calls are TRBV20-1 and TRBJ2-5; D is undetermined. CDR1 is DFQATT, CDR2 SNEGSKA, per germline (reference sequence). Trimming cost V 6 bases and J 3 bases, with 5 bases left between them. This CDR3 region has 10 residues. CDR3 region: CSAHKETQYF. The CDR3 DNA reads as TGCAGTGCACACAAAGAGACCCAGTACTTC.

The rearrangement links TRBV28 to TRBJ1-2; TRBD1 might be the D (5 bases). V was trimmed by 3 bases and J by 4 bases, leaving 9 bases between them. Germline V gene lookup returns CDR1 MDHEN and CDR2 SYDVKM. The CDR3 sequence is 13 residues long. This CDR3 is CASSFIDSYGYTF. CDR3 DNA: TGTGCCAGCAGTTTCATAGACAGCTATGGCTACACCTTC.

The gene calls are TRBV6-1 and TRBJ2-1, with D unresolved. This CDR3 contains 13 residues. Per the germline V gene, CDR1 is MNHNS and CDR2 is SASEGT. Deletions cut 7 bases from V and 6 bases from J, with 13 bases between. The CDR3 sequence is CASIPTTPNEQFF. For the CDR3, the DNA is TGTGCCAGCATCCCGACAACGCCCAATGAGCAGTTCTTC.

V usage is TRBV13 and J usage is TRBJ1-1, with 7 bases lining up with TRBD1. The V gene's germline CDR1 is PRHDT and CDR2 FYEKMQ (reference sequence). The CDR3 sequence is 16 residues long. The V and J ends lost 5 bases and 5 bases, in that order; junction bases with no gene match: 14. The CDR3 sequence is CASSLIHRQGKTEAFF. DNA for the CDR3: TGTGCCAGCAGCCTAATACACCGACAGGGTAAAACTGAAGCTTTCTTT.

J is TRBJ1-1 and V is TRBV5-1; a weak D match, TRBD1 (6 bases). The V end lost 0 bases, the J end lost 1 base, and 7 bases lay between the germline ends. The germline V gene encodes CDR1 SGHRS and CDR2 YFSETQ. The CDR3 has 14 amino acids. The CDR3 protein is CASSLEQGNTEAFF. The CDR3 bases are TGCGCCAGCAGCTTGGAACAGGGGAACACTGAAGCTTTCTTT.